The rows below give T cell receptor beta chains drawn from one sample of a study of OX40 agonist ivuxolimab in advanced cancers. TCRdb's copy holds only in-frame clones and misses some; the assay was immunoSEQ multiplex PCR. Of fewer than 90,000 clones listed, 89% are singletons. Sequencing was performed on CD4+ or CD8+ T cells sorted from blood, taken in a trial of the OX40 agonist ivuxolimab. All receptors derive from an adult with an advanced solid tumor such as melanoma, head and neck, liver or kidney cancer. Each CDR3 is given with its conserved first and last residue. Fields, in order: V gene, J gene, D gene, clone size, CDR3 DNA, CDR3 protein. D genes are given only for firm matches. Not all rows give a size; the values are once, few, many and, for expanded clones, a class.

>TRBV19|TRBJ1-5|-|-
TGTGCCAGTAGTATTTCAGATAGCAATCAGCCCCAGCATTTT
CASSISDSNQPQHF
>TRBV5-6|TRBJ1-1|-|-
TGTGCCAGCAGCCGGCTTAGACCCGTCCACACTGAAGCTTTCTTT
CASSRLRPVHTEAFF
>TRBV6-4|TRBJ1-1|-|-
TGTGCCAGCAGCAGGGAGGGGACTGCCACTGAAGCTTTCTTT
CASSREGTATEAFF
>TRBV6-1|TRBJ2-2|TRBD1|-
TGTGCCAGCAGTGAAGTCCAGGGGGCCACCGGGGAGCTGTTTTTT
CASSEVQGATGELFF
>TRBV27|TRBJ1-1|-|-
TGTGCCAGCAGTTCTTTTTGGGGCAGGCGGGAGAACACTGAAGCTTTCTTT
CASSSFWGRRENTEAFF
>TRBV4-1|TRBJ1-1|TRBD1|-
TGCGCCAGCAGCCAGGCCTACAGGGGAAGGACTGAAGCTTTCTTT
CASSQAYRGRTEAFF
>TRBV7-6|TRBJ2-7|-|-
TGTGCCAGCAGCCCAAACCCTTACGAGCAGTACTTC
CASSPNPYEQYF
>TRBV28|TRBJ2-3|-|once
TGTGCCAGCTTGAACAGGAGAGGCACAGATACGCAGTATTTT
CASLNRRGTDTQYF
>TRBV18|TRBJ2-2|-|-
TGTGCCAGCTCAGCACAGGGTCACGGGGAGCTGTTTTTT
CASSAQGHGELFF
>TRBV29-1|TRBJ2-3|-|-
TGCAGCGTTGAAGTGCCCCGCGGGGACACAGATACGCAGTATTTT
CSVEVPRGDTDTQYF
>TRBV7-8|TRBJ2-5|-|few
TGTGCCAGCAGCACCCGGACCAACCGACGGACCCAGTACTTC
CASSTRTNRRTQYF
>TRBV29-1|TRBJ2-3|TRBD2|-
TGCAGTTATGGGACTAGCGGAAATTCAGATACGCAGTATTTT
CSYGTSGNSDTQYF
>TRBV19|TRBJ1-1|-|-
TGTGCCAGTAGTAGGGAGAACACTGAAGCTTTCTTT
CASSRENTEAFF
>TRBV5-1|TRBJ2-7|TRBD1|-
TGCGCCAGCAGTGCACAGGGGGGCTCCTACGAGCAGTACTTC
CASSAQGGSYEQYF
>TRBV6-1|TRBJ1-1|-|-
TGTGCCAGCAGTGAAATGAACACTGAAGCTTTCTTT
CASSEMNTEAFF
>TRBV4-2|TRBJ1-4|-|few
TGTGCCAGCAGCCAAGATTCGGGGACCGCTGGTCGACTGTTTTTT
CASSQDSGTAGRLFF
>TRBV6-5|TRBJ1-2|TRBD1|once
TGTGCCAGCAGGGGGGACAGGCAGGCTAACTATGGCTACACCTTC
CASRGDRQANYGYTF